Listed below are T cell receptor beta chains from one sample, sequenced in a study of blood T cell repertoires in COVID-19. Only in-frame clones appear in the TCRdb table, and some are missing; sequencing was by immunoSEQ multiplex PCR. The sample comprises about 220,000 clones, about 79% of which are singletons, and about 1.3% rests with the top ten. Material: PBMCs or T cells enriched from blood (not recorded which). The receptors come from a woman aged 40-49 years with acute COVID-19. The CDR3 runs from the conserved cysteine through the conserved F or W. The order of the fields is V gene, D gene, J gene, clone size, CDR3 DNA, CDR3 protein. A D gene is named only where the DNA matches it firmly. Some rows have no size entry. The others give once, few or many, or a class for an expanded clone.

TRBV30	NA	TRBJ1-3	NA	TGTGCCTGGAGTAGGAGCTCTGGAAACACCATATATTTT	CAWSRSSGNTIYF
TRBV25-1	TRBD1	TRBJ2-3	NA	TGTGCCAGATGGACAGGGGGGACAGATACGCAGTATTTT	CARWTGGTDTQYF
TRBV7-7	NA	TRBJ2-1	NA	TGTGCCAGCAGCAAATCCCAGCGGGCCTCCTACAATGAGCAGTTCTTC	CASSKSQRASYNEQFF
TRBV29-1	TRBD1	TRBJ2-7	NA	TGCAGCGTTCGCGCGGGGACAGGGAACTACGAGCAGTACTTC	CSVRAGTGNYEQYF
TRBV19	TRBD2	TRBJ2-7	many	TGTGCCAGTAGTATACCTACTAGCGGAGCCTACGAGCAGTACTTC	CASSIPTSGAYEQYF
TRBV5-1	TRBD2	TRBJ2-2	NA	TGCGCCAGCAGCCTGGCGGGCGGTCTAGCGGGACACACCGGGGAGCTGTTTTTT	CASSLAGGLAGHTGELFF
TRBV7-9	TRBD2	TRBJ2-1	NA	TGTGCCAGCAGCGACGGGACTAGCGGGTACAATGAGCAGTTCTTC	CASSDGTSGYNEQFF
TRBV12-3/TRBV12-4	TRBD1	TRBJ1-2	NA	TGTGCCAGCCGGACAGGGGGCTATGGCTACACCTTC	CASRTGGYGYTF
TRBV7-2	NA	TRBJ1-1	NA	TGTGCCAGCAGCCCTGAGCTCCTTCGGACTGAAGCTTTCTTT	CASSPELLRTEAFF
TRBV7-9	NA	TRBJ2-1	few	TGTGCCAGCAGAGGAGGAAACAATGAGCAGTTCTTC	CASRGGNNEQFF
TRBV2	NA	TRBJ1-5	NA	TGTGCCAGCAGCACCAACAGGGAAGGGACCCAGCATTTT	CASSTNREGTQHF
TRBV5-1	NA	TRBJ2-3	NA	TGCGCCAGCAGCTTTACTATCGCCGGACAGACTCGGACGCAGTATTTT	CASSFTIAGQTRTQYF
TRBV29-1	TRBD1	TRBJ2-7	NA	TGCAGCGTGGGGGACAGCTCCTACGAGCAGTACTTC	CSVGDSSYEQYF
TRBV6-6	TRBD1	TRBJ1-1	NA	TGTGCCAGCAGTTACTCAAGGGGGCATAGCACTGAAGCTTTCTTT	CASSYSRGHSTEAFF
TRBV5-1	NA	TRBJ2-2	NA	TGCGCCAGCAGCCCCGAATGGCTCGGGGAGCTGTTTTTT	CASSPEWLGELFF
TRBV15	NA	TRBJ1-6	NA	TGTGCCACCAGCAGAGATACAGGGAATTCACCCCTCCACTTT	CATSRDTGNSPLHF
TRBV11-3	NA	TRBJ2-7	NA	TGTGCCAGCAGCTTAGGTGGCAATTCCTACGAGCAGTACTTC	CASSLGGNSYEQYF
TRBV6-1	NA	TRBJ1-2	NA	TGTGCCAGCAGTGAAGCGGGGGCAGGGTACACCTTC	CASSEAGAGYTF
TRBV25-1	TRBD2	TRBJ2-3	once	TGTGCCAGCAGTGAAAGGCGGGGGGGTACAGATACGCAGTATTTT	CASSERRGGTDTQYF
TRBV9	NA	TRBJ1-6	NA	TGTGCCAGCAGCGACAGGGATAATTCACCCCTCCACTTT	CASSDRDNSPLHF
TRBV19	TRBD1	TRBJ1-1	NA	TGTGCCAGTAGTCCTCGACAGGGGGCATGGGTAACTGAAGCTTTCTTT	CASSPRQGAWVTEAFF
TRBV11-2	NA	TRBJ2-3	NA	TGTGCCAGCAGCAAACAGGGACTATCCACAGATACGCAGTATTTT	CASSKQGLSTDTQYF
TRBV3-1/TRBV3-2	NA	TRBJ2-3	NA	TGTGCCAGCAGTCTTAGAAAAGCGGGCTCTAGCACAGATACGCAGTATTTT	CASSLRKAGSSTDTQYF
TRBV6-2/TRBV6-3	NA	TRBJ2-1	few	TGTGCCAGCAGTTACATCAACAATGAGCAGTTCTTC	CASSYINNEQFF
TRBV18	NA	TRBJ2-7	NA	TGTGCCAGCTCACCCAGTTTCGGGAAGAGCGAGGAGCAGTACTTC	CASSPSFGKSEEQYF
TRBV7-3	NA	TRBJ1-1	once	TGTGCCAGCAGCTTACAGGGCTCAGGTGAAGCTTTCTTT	CASSLQGSGEAFF
TRBV5-1	NA	TRBJ2-1	NA	TGCGCCAGCAGCTTGGGGCGGAGGACCTACAATGAGCAGTTCTTC	CASSLGRRTYNEQFF
TRBV28	NA	TRBJ2-7	NA	TGTGCCAGCAGTTTGACTCGAGATACTTCCTACGAGCAGTACTTC	CASSLTRDTSYEQYF
TRBV11-2	NA	TRBJ1-4	NA	TGTGCCAGCAGCTTACTCCCTACCTTTAATGAAAAACTGTTTTTT	CASSLLPTFNEKLFF
TRBV19	NA	TRBJ2-1	NA	TGTGCCAGTCATCCCGGGAGAGTCTCCTACAATGAGCAGTTCTTC	CASHPGRVSYNEQFF
TRBV7-2	TRBD2	TRBJ2-1	NA	TGTGCCAGCAGCTTACCCCTGTCTAGCGGGAGGGACTCCTACAATGAGCAGTTCTTC	CASSLPLSSGRDSYNEQFF
TRBV10-2	TRBD1	TRBJ1-5	few	TGCGCCAGCAGTGAGATGGGACAGAGAGATAGCAATCAGCCCCAGCATTTT	CASSEMGQRDSNQPQHF
TRBV4-1	TRBD2	TRBJ2-5	NA	TGCGCCAGCAGCCAAGGAGAGGCGGGGGGGCAAGAGACCCAGTACTTC	CASSQGEAGGQETQYF
TRBV28	NA	TRBJ1-2	NA	TGTGCCAGCAGTTTATGGGGAGGAGGCTACACCTTC	CASSLWGGGYTF
TRBV14	NA	TRBJ1-2	few	TGTGCCAGCAGCCAGTTCAGGGCAAACTATGGCTACACCTTC	CASSQFRANYGYTF
TRBV30	TRBD1	TRBJ1-2	NA	TGTGCCTGGAGCCCATTCCCAGGGGGCAGGGATGGCTACACCTTC	CAWSPFPGGRDGYTF
TRBV28	NA	TRBJ1-1	NA	TGTGCCAGCAGTTCCGGACAGAGGGCTACTGAAGCTTTCTTT	CASSSGQRATEAFF
TRBV9	TRBD2	TRBJ2-5	NA	TGTGCCAGCAGCGCCGGGACTAGCCCTCAAGAGACCCAGTACTTC	CASSAGTSPQETQYF
TRBV6-5	NA	TRBJ1-2	few	TGTGCCAGCAGTTACGCGGACAGAGGGTATGGCTACACCTTC	CASSYADRGYGYTF
TRBV24-1	TRBD2	TRBJ2-3	NA	TGTGCCACCAGTGAAGCACTAGCGGGAGGCACAGATACGCAGTATTTT	CATSEALAGGTDTQYF
TRBV27	NA	TRBJ2-3	few	TGTGCCAGCAGTTTCAGGGGTCCCACAGATACGCAGTATTTT	CASSFRGPTDTQYF
TRBV7-2	TRBD1	TRBJ2-2	NA	TGTGCCAGCAGCCATCGGACAGGGAGTACCGGGGAGCTGTTTTTT	CASSHRTGSTGELFF
TRBV28	NA	TRBJ2-7	few	TGTGCCAGCAGCAACCCTCGAACTAGTGCCTCCTACGAGCAGTACTTC	CASSNPRTSASYEQYF
TRBV15	NA	TRBJ1-2	NA	TGTGCCACCAGCGAGCAGGGGTATGGCTACACCTTC	CATSEQGYGYTF
TRBV29-1	NA	TRBJ1-3	NA	TGCAGCGTTCTTTCGGGTGCGTCTGGAAACACCATATATTTT	CSVLSGASGNTIYF
TRBV7-6	TRBD2	TRBJ2-7	NA	TGTGCCAGCAGCTTAGAGGTAGCGGGAAGCTCCTACGAGCAGTACTTC	CASSLEVAGSSYEQYF
TRBV7-9	NA	TRBJ2-1	NA	TGTGCCAGCAGCCAGTGGAGGTATGAGCAGTTCTTC	CASSQWRYEQFF
TRBV6-5	TRBD2	TRBJ2-2	NA	TGTGCCAGCATGGGCGGGGGAGTGGCCGGGGAGCTGTTTTTT	CASMGGGVAGELFF
TRBV11-2	TRBD1	TRBJ2-7	NA	TGTGCCAGCAGCGTCCGCCGGGACAGAGACTACGAGCAGTACTTC	CASSVRRDRDYEQYF
TRBV28	NA	TRBJ1-5	NA	TGTGCCAGCAGTCTCAACGCACGGTTTAGCAATCAGCCCCAGCATTTT	CASSLNARFSNQPQHF
TRBV5-1	NA	TRBJ1-3	NA	TGCGCCAGCAGCCCTATGATCTCTGGAAACACCATATATTTT	CASSPMISGNTIYF
TRBV30	NA	TRBJ2-2	NA	TGTGCCTGGGTGGGCAGTGACAGGTTTGGAACCGGGGAGCTGTTTTTT	CAWVGSDRFGTGELFF
TRBV21-1	NA	TRBJ2-1	NA	TGTGCCAGCAGAAGGGGGACCCAGCAGTTCTTC	CASRRGTQQFF
TRBV3-1/TRBV3-2	TRBD2	TRBJ2-7	NA	TGTGCCAGCAGCCGCTTTGTGCAGGGAGCGGGATCCTACGAGCAGTACTTC	CASSRFVQGAGSYEQYF